This TCR beta chain was recorded in a study of T cell repertoires in cytomegalovirus infection. Study context: Both CMV infection and a matching HLA type were indicated by public TCR beta signatures.

In regard to this clonotype: No antigen is known for it.

TCRdb processed the reads anew with MiXCR; each CDR3 protein has one entry. The table has 170,000 or so distinct CDR3 sequences, approximately 18% seen once. General study findings and limits: Adding up the frequency of public TCR beta families identified people who carried CMV plus the relevant HLA.

Trimming took 6 bases from V and 0 from J, leaving 23 bases between them. The CDR3 contains 18 residues. Germline V lookup: CDR1 MDHEN, CDR2 SYDVKM. The receptor was derived from a human donor in good health (CMV status not recorded). Some clones in this sample may be carry-over from other donors' samples. Sample: CD8+ T cells from PBMCs. The chain combines TRBV28 with TRBJ1-1; D not certain. The CDR3 DNA sequence: TGTGCCAGCAGCCCTTCAGGTGGATTTCGAGGCATGAACACTGAAGCTTTCTTT. Protein sequence: CASSPSGGFRGMNTEAFF.